Listed below are T cell receptor beta chains from one sample, sequenced in a study of T cell repertoires in cytomegalovirus infection. Antigen specificity for these receptors is unknown. TCRdb fed the reads into MiXCR, producing one record per CDR3 protein. The sample yields about 900,000 distinct CDR3 sequences, approximately 30% seen once. This sample comprised cultured CD8+ T cells from PBMCs, obtained from culture after CMV antigen stimulation. Receptor source: a human donor in good health (CMV status not recorded). Some clones in this sample may be carry-over from other donors' samples. CDR3s include the opening cysteine and the closing phenylalanine or tryptophan. D genes are given only for firm matches. Size tells how often a clone was seen (once, few, many) or the class of an expanded clone, and some rows leave it out.

clone_size j_call v_call d_call cdr3_nt cdr3_aa
NA TRBJ2-3 TRBV5-5 NA TGTGCCAGCAGCCCGACCTTCTTCACAGATACGCAGTATTTT CASSPTFFTDTQYF
many TRBJ1-2 TRBV7-2 TRBD1 TGTGCCAGCAAATTGACGACAGGGGGCGCCAACTATGGCTACACCTTC CASKLTTGGANYGYTF
NA TRBJ2-5 TRBV6-6 NA TGTGCCAGCAGTTACTCCAGCCAGCGCAGAGAGTACCAAGAGATTATGACCCAGTACTTC CASSYSSQRREYQEIMTQYF
few TRBJ1-1 TRBV10-2 TRBD1 TGCGCCAGCAGTGAGTATCGGGGACAGAAAAACACTGAAGCTTTCTTT CASSEYRGQKNTEAFF
many TRBJ1-1 TRBV6-2/TRBV6-3 NA TGTGCCAGCTCCCTACCACAGGTGCACGAGGAGGCCCGGGCTTTCTTT CASSLPQVHEEARAFF
once TRBJ2-4 TRBV4-1 TRBD1 TGCGCCAGCAGCCATGCTCCAGGGGGCCTAAACATTCAGTACTTC CASSHAPGGLNIQYF
NA TRBJ2-3 TRBV27 NA TGTGCCAGCAGTTTACAGACCTTGGGGGACACAGATACGCAGTATTTT CASSLQTLGDTDTQYF
NA TRBJ2-7 TRBV9 TRBD1 TGTGCCAGCAGCGGCCGGGACAGAACCTACGAGCAGTACTTC CASSGRDRTYEQYF
NA TRBJ2-3 TRBV20-1 NA TGCAGTGCTAACAACCCGGGAAGGGACACAGATACGCAGTATTTT CSANNPGRDTDTQYF
NA TRBJ1-5 TRBV19 NA TGTGCCAGTAGTATAGATTTCGGCCCGCGGAGTCAGCCCCAGCATTTT CASSIDFGPRSQPQHF
NA TRBJ2-5 TRBV27 TRBD2 TGTGCCAGCAGAATAGCGGGGGGGCGAGAGACCCAGTACTTC CASRIAGGRETQYF
few TRBJ2-2 TRBV6-5 TRBD1 TGTGCCAGCAGTTACTCGTGGACAGGGAACACCGGGGAGCTGTTTTTT CASSYSWTGNTGELFF
NA TRBJ1-2 TRBV5-4 NA TGTGCCAGCAGCTTGGACGGCCCGAAGGGCGGCTACACCTTC CASSLDGPKGGYTF
few TRBJ1-2 TRBV6-5 NA TGTGCCAGCAGAGGGTTAGGAGCTAACTATGGCTACACCTTC CASRGLGANYGYTF
NA TRBJ1-2 TRBV20-1 NA TGCAGTGCTACGGCGGGCTTCTATGGCTACACCTTC CSATAGFYGYTF
NA TRBJ1-2 TRBV5-6 NA TGTGCCAGCGGGGGCAATTACTATGGCTACACCTTC CASGGNYYGYTF
once TRBJ1-3 TRBV9 NA TGTGCCACCGCGGAGGACTCTGGAAACACCATATATTTT CATAEDSGNTIYF
NA TRBJ2-1 TRBV5-6 NA TGTGCCAGCAGCGCCGCGCAGGTATTTCCCAATGAGCAGTTCTTC CASSAAQVFPNEQFF
NA TRBJ1-5 TRBV19 NA TGTGCCAGTAGTGAACAGTCATATAGCAATCAGCCCCAGCATTTT CASSEQSYSNQPQHF
few TRBJ2-5 TRBV2 TRBD2 TGTGCCAGCAGGACTAGCGGGGGCCGGCAAGAGACCCAGTACTTC CASRTSGGRQETQYF
few TRBJ1-5 TRBV7-6 NA TGTGCCAGCAGCCGTCTGGGGCCCTTTCAGCCCCAGCATTTT CASSRLGPFQPQHF
NA TRBJ1-2 TRBV14 NA TGTGCCAGCAGCCGCGTACCAGCAGATAACTATGGCTACACCTTC CASSRVPADNYGYTF
NA TRBJ2-3 TRBV2 NA TGTGCCAGCATCCAGGGCAGGGATACGCAGTATTTT CASIQGRDTQYF
NA TRBJ2-7 TRBV7-6 NA TGTGCCAGCACACCGATGCCAGGGCCCTACGAGCAGTACTTC CASTPMPGPYEQYF
NA TRBJ1-5 TRBV6-1 NA TGTGCCAGCAGTTACAGCGGGCAGGCTAATCAGCCCCAGCATTTT CASSYSGQANQPQHF
NA TRBJ1-2 TRBV7-9 TRBD1 TGTGCCAGCAGCTTGCGACCGGACAGGGATAACTATGGCTACACCTTC CASSLRPDRDNYGYTF
NA TRBJ1-3 TRBV29-1 NA TGCAGCGTTGTCGGCGGGAGCTCTGGAAACACCATATATTTT CSVVGGSSGNTIYF
few TRBJ2-1 TRBV27 NA TGTGCCAGCCGCCCCGGGGGAACGGGGAATGAGCAGTTCTTC CASRPGGTGNEQFF
NA TRBJ2-5 TRBV6-1 TRBD2 TGTGCCAGCTCAGAACTAGCGGGGGCCCGCGGCAAAGAGACCCAGTACTTC CASSELAGARGKETQYF